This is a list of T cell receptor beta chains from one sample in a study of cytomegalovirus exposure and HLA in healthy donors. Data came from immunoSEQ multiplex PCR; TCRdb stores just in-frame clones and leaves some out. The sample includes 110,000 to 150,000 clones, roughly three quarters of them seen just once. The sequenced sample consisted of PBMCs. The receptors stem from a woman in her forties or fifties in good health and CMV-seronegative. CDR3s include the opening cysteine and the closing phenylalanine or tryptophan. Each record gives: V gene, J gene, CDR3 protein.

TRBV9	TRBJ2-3	CASSVATRQGARDTQYF
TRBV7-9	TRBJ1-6	CASSTQGLGSPLHF
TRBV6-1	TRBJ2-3	CASTIQGRTDTQYF
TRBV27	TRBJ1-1	CASSRFQGPAFF
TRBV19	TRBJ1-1	CASRPGQEDTEAFF
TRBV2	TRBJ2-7	CASSGRGQGAYEQYF
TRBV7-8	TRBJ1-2	CASRPRTGTNYGYTF
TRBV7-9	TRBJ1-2	CASSLGAGSTLYGYTF
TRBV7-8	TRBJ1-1	CASSKRTGTVTEAFF
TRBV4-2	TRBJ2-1	CASSPSGPGVNEQFF
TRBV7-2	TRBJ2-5	CASSSRTGYQETQYF
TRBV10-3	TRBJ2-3	CAIRGVGTDTQYF
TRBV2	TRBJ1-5	CASRQGLNQPQHF
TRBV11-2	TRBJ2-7	CASSAGTGAYEQYF
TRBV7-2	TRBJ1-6	CASSLSLNSPLHF
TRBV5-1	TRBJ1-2	CASSLRQSNYGYTF
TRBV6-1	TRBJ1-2	CASRATGNYGYTF
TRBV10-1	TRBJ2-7	CASSESGQSYEQYF
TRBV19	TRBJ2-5	CASSGALGETQYF
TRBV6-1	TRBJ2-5	CASSEYFRDRSGNNQETQYF
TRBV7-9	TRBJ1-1	CASSSDRVSEAFF
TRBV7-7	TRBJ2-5	CASSLERGETQYF
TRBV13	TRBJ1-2	CASSVTGGYYGYTF
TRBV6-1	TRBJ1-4	CASSEWAGVNEKLFF
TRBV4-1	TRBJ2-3	CASSQDGTGVTDTQYF
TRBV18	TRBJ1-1	CASSPFDRGSAEAFF
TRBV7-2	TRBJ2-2	CASSLPNGANTGELFF
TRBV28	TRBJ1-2	CASSAGEWNYGYTF
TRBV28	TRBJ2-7	CASSLIGDRPYEQYF
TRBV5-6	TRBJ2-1	CASSRTGTDNEQFF
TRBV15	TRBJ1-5	CATSRVRGSQPQHF
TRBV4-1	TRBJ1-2	CASSSWGVSKSNYGYTF
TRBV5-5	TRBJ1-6	CASSLGANNSPLHF
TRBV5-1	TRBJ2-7	CASSLGQYEQYF
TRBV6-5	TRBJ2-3	CASSFNGQGFGRTQYF
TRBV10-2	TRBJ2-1	CASGLGYEQFF
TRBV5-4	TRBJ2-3	CASSPLGLTDTQYF
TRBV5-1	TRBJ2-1	CASSSGTRPRSSYNEQFF
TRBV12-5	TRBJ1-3	CARPYPHYLYAGNTIYF
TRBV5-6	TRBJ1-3	CASSWGREDSTIYF
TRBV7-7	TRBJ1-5	CASSLRAAGGVKSLNQPQHF
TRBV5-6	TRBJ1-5	CASRQFSRRNQPQHF
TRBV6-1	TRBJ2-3	CASSEAAGGTITDTQYF
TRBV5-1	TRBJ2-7	CASSLASGVGSEQYF
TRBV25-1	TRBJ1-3	CASSGRTGADPSGNTIYF